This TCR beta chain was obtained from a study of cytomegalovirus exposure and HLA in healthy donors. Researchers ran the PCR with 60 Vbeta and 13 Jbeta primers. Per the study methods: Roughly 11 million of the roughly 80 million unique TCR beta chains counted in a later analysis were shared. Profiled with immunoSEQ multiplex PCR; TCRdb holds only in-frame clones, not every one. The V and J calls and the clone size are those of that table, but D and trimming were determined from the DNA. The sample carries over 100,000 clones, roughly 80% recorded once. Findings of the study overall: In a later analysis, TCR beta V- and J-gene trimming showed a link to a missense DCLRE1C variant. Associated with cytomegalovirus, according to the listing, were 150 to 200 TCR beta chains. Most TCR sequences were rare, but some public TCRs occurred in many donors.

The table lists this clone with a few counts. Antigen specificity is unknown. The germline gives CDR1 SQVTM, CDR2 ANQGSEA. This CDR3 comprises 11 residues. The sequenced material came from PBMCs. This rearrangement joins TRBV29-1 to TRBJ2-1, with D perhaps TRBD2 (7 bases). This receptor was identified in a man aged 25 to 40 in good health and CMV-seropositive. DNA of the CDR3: TGCACCAGCGGGGACATGGGTGAGCAGTTCTTC. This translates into CTSGDMGEQFF.